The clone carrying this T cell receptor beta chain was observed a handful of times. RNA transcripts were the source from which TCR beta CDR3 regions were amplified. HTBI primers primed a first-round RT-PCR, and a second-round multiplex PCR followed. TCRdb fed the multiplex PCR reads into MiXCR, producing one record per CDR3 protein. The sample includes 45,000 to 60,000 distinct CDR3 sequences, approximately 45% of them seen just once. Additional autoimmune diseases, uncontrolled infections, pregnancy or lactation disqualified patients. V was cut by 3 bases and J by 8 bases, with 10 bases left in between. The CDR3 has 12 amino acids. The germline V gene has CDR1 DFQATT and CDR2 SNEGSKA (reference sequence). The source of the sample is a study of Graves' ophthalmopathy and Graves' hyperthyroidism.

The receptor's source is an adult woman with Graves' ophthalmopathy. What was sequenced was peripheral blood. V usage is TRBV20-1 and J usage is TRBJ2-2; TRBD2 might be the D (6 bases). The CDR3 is CSARGGTGELFF. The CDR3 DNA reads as TGCAGTGCTAGGGGAGGAACAGGGGAGCTGTTTTTT.